Described below is a single T cell receptor beta chain sequence and its context. Its antigen is unidentified. Use of 60 Vbeta and 13 Jbeta primers characterized the PCR. Repertoires were generated with immunoSEQ multiplex PCR, while TCRdb's copy carries only in-frame clones and drops some. Counted here are roughly 70,000 clones, around three quarters occurring once; the ten biggest clones make up about 6.5%. The J segment lost 4 bases and the V segment lost 6 bases, leaving 15 bases of the junction unmatched. Germline V gene data show CDR1 as SGHDT and CDR2 as YYEEEE. The CDR3 totals 16 residues. The data derive from a study of cytomegalovirus exposure and HLA in healthy donors. Study-level findings and limits: Reports state that TCR beta sequences accurately predicted most subjects' HLA-A and HLA-B alleles.

This TCR derives from a man between 45 and 60 years old in good health and CMV-seronegative. The rearrangement uses TRBV5-6 and TRBJ2-5; TRBD2 aligns across 7 bases. Material: PBMCs. CDR3 nucleotides: TGTGCCAGCATCTTCCTAAGGACTAGGGTGGGAGAGACCCAGTACTTC. Protein: CASIFLRTRVGETQYF.